These 14 T cell receptor beta chains share one sample of origin, sequenced in a study of cytomegalovirus exposure and HLA in healthy donors. 13 Jbeta primers and 60 Vbeta primers were used for the PCR. The repertoire was sequenced with immunoSEQ multiplex PCR; TCRdb's copy has only in-frame clones and lacks some. The profile shows 160,000 or so clones, more than 70% of them singletons. Material for sequencing was PBMCs. These receptors came from a man aged 25-45 years in good health and CMV-seronegative.

This chain connects TRBV5-4 to TRBJ2-7, with TRBD1 matching 9 bases. The CDR3 runs 14 residues. The V segment lost 6 bases and the J segment 7 bases; nucleotides outside the gene matches: 11. The germline gives CDR1 SGHNT, CDR2 YYREEE (reference sequence). The CDR3 DNA reads as TGTGCCAGCACCTCGGACAGGGGTCTGGGTGAGCAGTACTTC. Amino acid sequence: CASTSDRGLGEQYF.

This clone was seen a single time. This chain's CDR3 is CASTRTGGWYSNQPQHF. The CDR3 DNA follows: TGTGCCAGCACCAGGACGGGAGGGTGGTATAGCAATCAGCCCCAGCATTTT. The chain recombines TRBV5-8 with TRBJ1-5; D ambiguous. Germline values: CDR1 SGHTS, CDR2 YDEGEE. This CDR3 region has 17 residues. Trimming removed 6 bases at V and 0 bases at J, with 19 bases between.

The chain joins TRBV19 to TRBJ1-5; unclear D gene. The CDR3 is made up of 16 amino acids. Germline-derived CDR1 and CDR2 are LNHDA and SQIVND (reference sequence). V lost 2 bases to trimming and J lost 2 bases, with 13 bases between them. The CDR3: CASSIWEGMGNQPQHF. In DNA form, the CDR3 reads TGTGCCAGTAGTATATGGGAGGGCATGGGCAATCAGCCCCAGCATTTT. Drawing the rest from reference TRBV19 and TRBJ1-5, the complete variable domain is DGGITQSPKYLFRKEGQNVTLSCEQNLNHDAMYWYRQDPGQGLRLIYYSQIVNDFQKGDIAEGYSVSREKKESFPLTVTSAQKNPTAFYLCASSIWEGMGNQPQHFGDGTRLSIL.

The chain joins TRBV7-2 to TRBJ2-1; 14 bases are shared with TRBD2. This CDR3 spans 19 amino acids. CDR1 and CDR2 from the germline V gene are SGHTA and FQGNSA. The trim removed 5 bases at V and 12 bases at J, leaving 21 bases unmatched. The CDR3: CASSLLSPGLAGVDSRQFF. DNA of the CDR3: TGTGCCAGCAGCCTCCTTAGTCCGGGACTAGCGGGAGTAGATAGCAGGCAGTTCTTC.

The chain employs TRBV6-1 and TRBJ1-5; TRBD1 agrees at 7 bases. The CDR3 is 13 amino acids. Germline CDR1 reads MNHNS; CDR2 reads SASEGT. The V segment lost 4 bases and the J segment 5 bases; nucleotides outside the gene matches: 2. The CDR3 DNA reads TGTGCCAGCAGTGTAGGGGGCGATCAGCCCCAGCATTTT. Protein product: CASSVGGDQPQHF.

The chain carries TRBV30 and TRBJ1-5, with no clear D. Looked up from germline, CDR1 is GTSNPN and CDR2 is SVGIG (reference sequence). With 2 bases removed from V and 5 bases from J, the gap between germline ends came to 10 bases. This CDR3 region has 13 residues. The CDR3 protein is CAWSSGLDQPQHF. DNA of the CDR3: TGTGCCTGGAGTTCAGGACTGGATCAGCCCCAGCATTTT.

This chain joins TRBV2 and TRBJ1-2; 10 nucleotides agree with TRBD1. Per germline, CDR1 SNHLY and CDR2 FYNNEI. The CDR3 length is 14 residues. V lost 5 bases, J lost 4 bases, and 4 bases stayed unmatched. CDR3 in amino acids: CASSYGQGGYGYTF. The CDR3 DNA is TGTGCCAGCAGTTATGGACAGGGGGGCTATGGCTACACCTTC.

The V call is TRBV19, the J call TRBJ2-3; TRBD1 matches at 7 bases. The trim removed 6 bases at V and 1 base at J, leaving 7 bases unmatched. CDR3 size: 15 residues. Germline CDR1 is LNHDA and CDR2 is SQIVND (reference sequence). DNA of the CDR3: TGTGCCAGTAGCAGTCCGAGGGGGCGCACAGATACGCAGTATTTT. Translating it yields CASSSPRGRTDTQYF.

The CDR3 nucleotides are TGTGCCAGCAGTGACTCGTGGGACAGTCAGTCGCACGGCTACACCTTC. Translated, it gives CASSDSWDSQSHGYTF. V is TRBV6-4 and J is TRBJ1-2, with 7 bases lining up with TRBD1. Germline trimming cut 0 bases from V and 8 bases from J; bases unmatched to any gene: 12. The germline CDR1 and CDR2 sequences are MRHNA and SNTAGT. CDR3 size: 16 residues.

V and J are TRBV6-5 and TRBJ2-2; no clear D gene. V lost 2 bases to trimming and J lost 1 base, with 11 bases between them. The germline V gene encodes CDR1 MNHEY and CDR2 SVGAGI. There are 16 residues in the CDR3. DNA for the CDR3: TGTGCCAGCAGTTACAGGCAGGCGATGAACACCGGGGAGCTGTTTTTT. It encodes CASSYRQAMNTGELFF.

The chain links TRBV6-6 to TRBJ2-7; tentatively, D is TRBD1 (5 bases). The length of the CDR3 is 13 residues. In germline, CDR1 is MNHNY, CDR2 SVGAGI (reference sequence). Trimming shortened V by 6 bases and J by 2 bases, and 11 bases separated the two germline ends. The CDR3 loop reads CASSPGITYEQYF. The CDR3 DNA reads TGTGCCAGCAGCCCAGGGATAACCTACGAGCAGTACTTC.

For this clone: One end of the junction does not line up with germline, which may come from a read error. This specimen includes other DNA sequences encoding the same CDR3. The J gene is TRBJ2-4, the V gene TRBV5-6, with D perhaps matching TRBD2 (5 bases). The CDR3 spans 18 residues. Germline V lookup: CDR1 SGHDT, CDR2 YYEEEE. CDR3 sequence (DNA): TGTGCCAGCAGCTTACCTAGGGCGAGGGCCATAGCCAAAAACATTCAGTATTTC. It translates to CASSLPRARAIAKNIQYF. The variable domain in full, completed from reference TRBV5-6 and TRBJ2-4, reads DAGVTQSPTHLIKTRGQQVTLRCSPKSGHDTVSWYQQALGQGPQFIFQYYEEEERQRGNFPDRFSGHQFPNYSSELNVNALLLGDSALYLCASSLPRARAIAKNIQYFGAGTRLSVL.

J is TRBJ2-7 and V is TRBV9, with TRBD1 matching over 7 bases. The V gene end was trimmed by 1 base and the J gene end by 4 bases; junction bases not matched to a gene: 11. The CDR3 covers 16 residues. Germline V lookup: CDR1 SGDLS, CDR2 YYNGEE. DNA for the CDR3: TGTGCCAGCAGCGTAACACCCGGGACAGAATTATACGAGCAGTACTTC. It specifies CASSVTPGTELYEQYF.

The chain combines TRBV18 with TRBJ2-7; D is uncertain. The CDR3 covers 13 residues. Germline V gives CDR1 KGHSH, CDR2 LQKENI. The V and J ends lost 0 bases and 3 bases respectively, with 6 bases between them. The CDR3 protein is CASSPPGHYEQYF. Here the CDR3 DNA reads TGTGCCAGCTCACCACCGGGCCACTACGAGCAGTACTTC.